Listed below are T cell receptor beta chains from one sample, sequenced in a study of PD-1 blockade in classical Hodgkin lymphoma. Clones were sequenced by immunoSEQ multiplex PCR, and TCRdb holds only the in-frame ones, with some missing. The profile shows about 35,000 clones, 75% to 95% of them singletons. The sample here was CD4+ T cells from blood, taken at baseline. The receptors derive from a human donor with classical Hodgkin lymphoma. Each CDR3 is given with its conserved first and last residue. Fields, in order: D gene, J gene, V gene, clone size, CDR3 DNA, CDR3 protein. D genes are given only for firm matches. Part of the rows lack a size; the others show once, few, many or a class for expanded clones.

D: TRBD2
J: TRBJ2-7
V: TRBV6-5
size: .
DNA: TGTGCCAGCAGAAGTAGCGGGAGTGGCGAGCAGTACTTC
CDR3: CASRSSGSGEQYF

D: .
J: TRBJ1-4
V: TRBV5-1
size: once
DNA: TGCGCCAGCAGCTTGAGAGGGTTCGGGGGTGCAACTAATGAAAAACTGTTTTTT
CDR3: CASSLRGFGGATNEKLFF

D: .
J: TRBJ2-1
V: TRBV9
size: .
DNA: TGTGCCAGCAGCGTAGCTAACGTGGGATCGGTGAATGAGCAGTTCTTC
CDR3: CASSVANVGSVNEQFF

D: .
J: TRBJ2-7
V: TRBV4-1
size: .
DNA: TGCGCCAGCAGCCAGCTCCGGGGTCCCTACGAGCAGTACTTC
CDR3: CASSQLRGPYEQYF

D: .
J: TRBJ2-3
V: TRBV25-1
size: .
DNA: TGTGCCAGCTCCCGACTAGGAGATACGCAGTATTTT
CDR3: CASSRLGDTQYF

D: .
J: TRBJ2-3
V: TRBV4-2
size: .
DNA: TGTGCCAGCAGCCAAGAGGGGGCTAGCACAGATACGCAGTATTTT
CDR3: CASSQEGASTDTQYF

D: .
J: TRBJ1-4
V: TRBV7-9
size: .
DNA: TGTGCCAGCAGCTTGTTACGGGATGAAAAACTGTTTTTT
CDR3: CASSLLRDEKLFF

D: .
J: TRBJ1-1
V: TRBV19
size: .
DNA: TGTGCCAGTATCCCGGGTACTTCCGGGACTGAAGCTTTCTTT
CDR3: CASIPGTSGTEAFF

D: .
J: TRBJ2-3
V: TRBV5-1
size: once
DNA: TGCGCCAGCAGCCCCCTGGTCCCAGATACGCAGTATTTT
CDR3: CASSPLVPDTQYF

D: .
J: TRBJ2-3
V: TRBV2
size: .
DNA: TGTGCCAGCAGTGAAGAGGTTCCCACAGATACGCAGTATTTT
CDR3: CASSEEVPTDTQYF